This record concerns one TCR beta chain sequence. These data originate in a study of T cell changes during pregnancy in multiple sclerosis. Profiling relied on immunoSEQ multiplex PCR, and the TCRdb table lists in-frame clones only, not all of them. The table lists 45,000 to 70,000 clones, about nine tenths of them singletons, with approximately 0.15% in the top ten. The ends lost 4 bases at V and 4 bases at J; junction bases unmatched: 4. Germline-derived CDR1 and CDR2 are SGDLS and YYNGEE. This CDR3 comprises 14 residues. This TCR was sampled from a female donor in good health, enrolled as a control in a pregnancy study. This chain joins TRBV9 and TRBJ2-1; 8 nucleotides match TRBD2. Sequencing was performed on CD4+ T cells from peripheral blood mononuclear cells, taken after pregnancy. This CDR3 is CASSRGGEYNEQFF. Here the CDR3 DNA reads TGTGCCAGCAGCCGGGGGGGGGAGTACAATGAGCAGTTCTTC.